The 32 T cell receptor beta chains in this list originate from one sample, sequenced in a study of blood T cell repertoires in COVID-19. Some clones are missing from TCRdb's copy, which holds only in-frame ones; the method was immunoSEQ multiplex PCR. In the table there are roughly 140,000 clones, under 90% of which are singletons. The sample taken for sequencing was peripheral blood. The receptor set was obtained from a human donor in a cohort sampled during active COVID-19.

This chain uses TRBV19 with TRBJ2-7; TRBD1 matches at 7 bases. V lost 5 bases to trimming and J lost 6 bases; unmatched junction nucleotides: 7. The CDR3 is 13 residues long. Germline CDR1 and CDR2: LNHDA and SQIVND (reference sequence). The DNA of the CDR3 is TGTGCCAGTAGTCCGCGAGCAGGGGGCGAGCAGTACTTC. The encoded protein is CASSPRAGGEQYF.

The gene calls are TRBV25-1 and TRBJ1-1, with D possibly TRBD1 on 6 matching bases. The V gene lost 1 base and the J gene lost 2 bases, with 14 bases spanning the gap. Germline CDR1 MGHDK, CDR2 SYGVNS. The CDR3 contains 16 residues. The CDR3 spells CASSESPGQLNTEAFF. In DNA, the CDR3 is TGTGCCAGCAGTGAATCCCCAGGACAGCTAAACACTGAAGCTTTCTTT. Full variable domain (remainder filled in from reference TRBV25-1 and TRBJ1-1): EADIYQTPRYLVIGTGKKITLECSQTMGHDKMYWYQQDPGMELHLIHYSYGVNSTEKGDLSSESTVSRIRTEHFPLTLESARPSHTSQYLCASSESPGQLNTEAFFGQGTRLTVV.

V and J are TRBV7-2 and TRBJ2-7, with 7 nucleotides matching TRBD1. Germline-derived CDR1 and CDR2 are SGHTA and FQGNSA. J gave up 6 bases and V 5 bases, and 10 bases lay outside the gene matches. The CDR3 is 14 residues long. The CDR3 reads CASSPRQGPSEQYF. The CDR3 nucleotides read TGTGCCAGCAGCCCTAGACAGGGACCTAGCGAGCAGTACTTC.

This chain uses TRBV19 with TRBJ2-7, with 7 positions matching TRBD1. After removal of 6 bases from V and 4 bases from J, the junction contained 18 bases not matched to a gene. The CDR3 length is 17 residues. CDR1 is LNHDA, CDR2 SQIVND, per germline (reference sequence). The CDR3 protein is CASSFTTMAGGRYEQYF. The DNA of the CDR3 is TGTGCCAGTAGCTTCACCACCATGGCAGGGGGAAGATACGAGCAGTACTTC.

CDR3 in DNA: TGTGCCAGCAGTCCTAACCAGGGGAATCAGCCCCAGCATTTT. Amino acid sequence: CASSPNQGNQPQHF. The rearrangement uses TRBV28 and TRBJ1-5, with D tentatively TRBD1 (6 bases). Germline V gene sequence: CDR1 MDHEN, CDR2 SYDVKM. Deletions cut 5 bases from V and 4 bases from J, with 12 bases between. The CDR3 extends over 14 amino acids. Combining the CDR3 with reference TRBV28 and TRBJ1-5 gives the whole variable domain DVKVTQSSRYLVKRTGEKVFLECVQDMDHENMFWYRQDPGLGLRLIYFSYDVKMKEKGDIPEGYSVSREKKERFSLILESASTNQTSMYLCASSPNQGNQPQHFGDGTRLSIL.

CDR3 sequence reads: CASTSSAGNIYGYTF. The CDR3 DNA sequence: TGTGCCAGCACCTCCTCCGCAGGGAACATCTATGGCTACACCTTC. The chain carries TRBV6-5 and TRBJ1-2, with D tentatively TRBD1 (5 bases). Per germline, CDR1 MNHEY and CDR2 SVGAGI. V was trimmed by 7 bases and J by 4 bases, leaving 19 bases between them. CDR3 length: 15 amino acids.

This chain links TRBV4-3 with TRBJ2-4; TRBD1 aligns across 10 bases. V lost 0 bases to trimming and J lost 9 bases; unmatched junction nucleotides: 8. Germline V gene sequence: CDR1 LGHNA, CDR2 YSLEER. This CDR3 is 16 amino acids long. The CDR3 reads CASSQDRGQGRIIQYF. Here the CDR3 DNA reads TGCGCCAGCAGCCAAGATAGGGGACAGGGGAGGATCATTCAGTACTTC.

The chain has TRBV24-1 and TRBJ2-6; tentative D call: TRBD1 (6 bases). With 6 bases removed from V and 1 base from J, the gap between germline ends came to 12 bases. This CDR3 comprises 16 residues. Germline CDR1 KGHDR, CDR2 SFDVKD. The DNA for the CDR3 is TGTGCCACCAGTCCATACACAGGGTCTGGGGCCAACGTCCTGACTTTC. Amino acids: CATSPYTGSGANVLTF.

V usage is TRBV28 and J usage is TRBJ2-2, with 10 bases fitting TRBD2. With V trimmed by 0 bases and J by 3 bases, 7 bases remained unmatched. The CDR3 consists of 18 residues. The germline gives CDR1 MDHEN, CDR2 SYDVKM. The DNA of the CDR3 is TGTGCCAGCAGTTTATGGTCTAGCGGGAGCTCCTACACCGGGGAGCTGTTTTTT. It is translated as CASSLWSSGSSYTGELFF.

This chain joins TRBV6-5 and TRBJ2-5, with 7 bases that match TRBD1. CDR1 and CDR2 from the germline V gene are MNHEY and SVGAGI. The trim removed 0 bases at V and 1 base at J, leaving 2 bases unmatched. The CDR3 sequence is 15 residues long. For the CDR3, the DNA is TGTGCCAGCAGTTACTCGAGGGACAGCCAAGAGACCCAGTACTTC. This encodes CASSYSRDSQETQYF.

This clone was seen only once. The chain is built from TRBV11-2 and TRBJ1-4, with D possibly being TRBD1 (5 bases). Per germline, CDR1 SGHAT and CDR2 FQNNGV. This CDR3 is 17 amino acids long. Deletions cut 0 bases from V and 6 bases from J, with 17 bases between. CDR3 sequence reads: CASSLDQRSSGDEKLFF. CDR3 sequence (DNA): TGTGCCAGCAGCTTAGATCAGAGGTCTTCGGGGGATGAAAAACTGTTTTTT.

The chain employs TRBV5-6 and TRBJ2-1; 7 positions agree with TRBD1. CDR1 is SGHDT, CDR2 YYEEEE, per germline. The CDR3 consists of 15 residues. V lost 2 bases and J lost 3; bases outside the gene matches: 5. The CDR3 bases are TGTGCCAGCAGCTTTGGGAGACAGGGCTACAATGAGCAGTTCTTC. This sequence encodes CASSFGRQGYNEQFF.

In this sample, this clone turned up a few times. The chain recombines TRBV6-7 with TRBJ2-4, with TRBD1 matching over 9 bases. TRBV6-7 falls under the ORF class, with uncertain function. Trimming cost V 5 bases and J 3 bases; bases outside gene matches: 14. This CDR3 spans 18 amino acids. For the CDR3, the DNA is TGTGCCAGCAGTGTCGGGACAGGGCCTGGGGTAGGCAAAAACATTCAGTACTTC. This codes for CASSVGTGPGVGKNIQYF.

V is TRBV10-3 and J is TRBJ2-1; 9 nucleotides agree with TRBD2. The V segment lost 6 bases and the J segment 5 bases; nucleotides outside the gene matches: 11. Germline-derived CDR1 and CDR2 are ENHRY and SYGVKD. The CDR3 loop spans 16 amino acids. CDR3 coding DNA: TGTGCCATCAGCCTGGGTCTAGCGGGGTGGAACAATGAGCAGTTCTTC. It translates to CAISLGLAGWNNEQFF.

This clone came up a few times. CDR3 amino acids: CASSFGGAREQYF. CDR3 DNA sequence: TGTGCCAGCAGCTTCGGGGGGGCTCGCGAGCAGTACTTC. V and J are TRBV5-4 and TRBJ2-7, with 8 bases that match TRBD2. CDR3 length equals 13 residues. Per germline, CDR1 SGHNT and CDR2 YYREEE (reference sequence). The trim removed 2 bases at V and 6 bases at J, leaving 4 bases unmatched. Full variable domain (missing parts from reference TRBV5-4 and TRBJ2-7): ETGVTQSPTHLIKTRGQQVTLRCSSQSGHNTVSWYQQALGQGPQFIFQYYREEENGRGNFPPRFSGLQFPNYSSELNVNALELDDSALYLCASSFGGAREQYFGPGTRLTVT.

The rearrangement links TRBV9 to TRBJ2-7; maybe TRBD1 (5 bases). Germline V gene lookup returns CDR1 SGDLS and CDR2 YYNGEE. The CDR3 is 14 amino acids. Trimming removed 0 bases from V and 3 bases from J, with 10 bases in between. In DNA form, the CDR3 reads TGTGCCAGCAGCGTAGGTAGGGGAAACTACGAGCAGTACTTC. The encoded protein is CASSVGRGNYEQYF.

The chain's CDR3 is CASSLRQGATRVQETQYF. The CDR3 region has the DNA TGTGCCAGCAGCTTACGGCAGGGGGCAACGCGGGTCCAAGAGACCCAGTACTTC. The gene calls are TRBV7-2 and TRBJ2-5, with TRBD1 matching 8 bases. Losses at the gene ends were 2 bases for V and 1 base for J; bases not matched to a gene: 12. Germline-derived CDR1 and CDR2 are SGHTA and FQGNSA. The length of the CDR3 is 18 residues. The variable domain in full, with the rest retrieved from reference TRBV7-2 and TRBJ2-5, is GAGVSQSPSNKVTEKGKDVELRCDPISGHTALYWYRQSLGQGLEFLIYFQGNSAPDKSGLPSDRFSAERTGGSVSTLTIQRTQQEDSAVYLCASSLRQGATRVQETQYFGPGTRLLVL.

The DNA for the CDR3 is TGTGCCACCAGCAGAGATCGGGGGGTGGGCACAGATACGCAGTATTTT. It codes for CATSRDRGVGTDTQYF. The rearrangement joins TRBV15 to TRBJ2-3; 7 nucleotides match TRBD2. Germline CDR1 LNHNV, CDR2 YYDKDF (reference sequence). Germline trimming cut 0 bases from V and 1 base from J; bases unmatched to any gene: 4. The CDR3 is 16 amino acids.

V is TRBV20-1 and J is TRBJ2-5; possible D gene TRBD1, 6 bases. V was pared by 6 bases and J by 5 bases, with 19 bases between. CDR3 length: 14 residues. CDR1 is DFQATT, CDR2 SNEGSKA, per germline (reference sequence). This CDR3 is CSASGTPRGETQYF. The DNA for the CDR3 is TGCAGTGCCAGTGGGACACCAAGGGGGGAGACCCAGTACTTC.

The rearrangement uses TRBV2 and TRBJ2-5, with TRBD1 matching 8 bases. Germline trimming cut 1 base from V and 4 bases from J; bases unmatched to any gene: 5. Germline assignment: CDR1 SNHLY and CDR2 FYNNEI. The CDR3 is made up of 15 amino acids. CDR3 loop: CASSEGDRFRETQYF. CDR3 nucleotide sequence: TGTGCCAGCAGTGAAGGGGACAGGTTTCGAGAGACCCAGTACTTC.

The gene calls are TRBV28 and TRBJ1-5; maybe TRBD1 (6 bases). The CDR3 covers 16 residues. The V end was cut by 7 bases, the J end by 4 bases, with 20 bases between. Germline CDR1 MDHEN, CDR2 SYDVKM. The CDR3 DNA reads TGTGCCAGCACCCCTGGCCTCAGGGGTGGAAATCAGCCCCAGCATTTT. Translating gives CASTPGLRGGNQPQHF.

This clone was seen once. As DNA, the CDR3 is TGTGCCAGCAGCTTAAAGCCAGCGGGTGACTACAATGAGCAGTTCTTC. As protein: CASSLKPAGDYNEQFF. V usage is TRBV7-7 and J usage is TRBJ2-1; D is possibly TRBD2 (6 bases). V gave up 2 bases and J gave up 3 bases, with 14 bases separating them. The CDR3 is 16 amino acids. The V gene's germline CDR1 is SSHAT and CDR2 FNYEAQ (reference sequence).

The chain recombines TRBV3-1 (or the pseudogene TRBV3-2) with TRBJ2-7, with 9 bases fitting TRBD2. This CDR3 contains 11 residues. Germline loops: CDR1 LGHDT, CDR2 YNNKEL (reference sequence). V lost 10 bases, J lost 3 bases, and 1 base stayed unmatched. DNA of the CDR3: TGTGCCAAAGCGGGGGGCTACGAGCAGTACTTC. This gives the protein CAKAGGYEQYF.

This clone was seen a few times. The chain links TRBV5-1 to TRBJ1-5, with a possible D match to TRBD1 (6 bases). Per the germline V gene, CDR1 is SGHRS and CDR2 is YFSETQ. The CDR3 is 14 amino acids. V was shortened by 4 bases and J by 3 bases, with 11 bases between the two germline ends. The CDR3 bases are TGCGCCAGCAGCACCACAGGGATCAATCAGCCCCAGCATTTT. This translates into CASSTTGINQPQHF.

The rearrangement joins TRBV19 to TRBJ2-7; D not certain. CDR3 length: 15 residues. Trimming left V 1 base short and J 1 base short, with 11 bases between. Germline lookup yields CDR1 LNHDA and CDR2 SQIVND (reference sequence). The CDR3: CASSIGQDTSYEQYF. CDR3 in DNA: TGTGCCAGTAGTATAGGCCAAGACACGTCCTACGAGCAGTACTTC.

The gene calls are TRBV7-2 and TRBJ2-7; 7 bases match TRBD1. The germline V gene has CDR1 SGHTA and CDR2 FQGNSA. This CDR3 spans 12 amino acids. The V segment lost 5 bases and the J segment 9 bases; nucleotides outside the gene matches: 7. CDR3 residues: CASSLGQGVQYF. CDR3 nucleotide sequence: TGTGCCAGCAGCCTAGGCCAGGGGGTGCAGTACTTC.

The CDR3 nucleotides are TGTGCCAGCATCATAGGGGCTAGCGGGAATATATCCTACAATGAGCAGTTCTTC. Translation: CASIIGASGNISYNEQFF. The gene calls are TRBV28 and TRBJ2-1; 9 nucleotides align to TRBD2. The CDR3 sequence is 18 residues long. Germline V gene lookup returns CDR1 MDHEN and CDR2 SYDVKM. J gave up 1 base and V 7 bases, and 14 bases lay outside the gene matches. Full variable domain (outside the CDR3, taken from reference TRBV28 and TRBJ2-1): DVKVTQSSRYLVKRTGEKVFLECVQDMDHENMFWYRQDPGLGLRLIYFSYDVKMKEKGDIPEGYSVSREKKERFSLILESASTNQTSMYLCASIIGASGNISYNEQFFGPGTRLTVL.

CDR3 sequence: CASSEWGQGGNQPQHF. The CDR3 nucleotides read TGTGCCAGCAGTGAATGGGGACAGGGAGGGAATCAGCCCCAGCATTTT. V and J are TRBV6-1 and TRBJ1-5; 9 nucleotides align to TRBD1. The V gene end was trimmed by 2 bases and the J gene end by 4 bases; junction bases not matched to a gene: 6. This CDR3 region has 16 residues. The germline CDR1 and CDR2 sequences are MNHNS and SASEGT.

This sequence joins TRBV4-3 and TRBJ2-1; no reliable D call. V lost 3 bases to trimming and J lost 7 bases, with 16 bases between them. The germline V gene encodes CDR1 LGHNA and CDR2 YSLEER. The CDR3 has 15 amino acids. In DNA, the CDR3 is TGCGCCAGCAGCCACGGTGTCTCTAGTTGGAATGAGCAGTTCTTC. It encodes CASSHGVSSWNEQFF.

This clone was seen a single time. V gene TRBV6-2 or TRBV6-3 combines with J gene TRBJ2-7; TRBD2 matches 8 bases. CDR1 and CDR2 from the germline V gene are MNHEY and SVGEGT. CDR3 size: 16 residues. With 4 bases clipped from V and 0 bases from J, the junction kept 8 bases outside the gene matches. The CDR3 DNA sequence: TGTGCCAGCAGTTCACCTACTAGCGGACTCTCCTACGAGCAGTACTTC. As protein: CASSSPTSGLSYEQYF.

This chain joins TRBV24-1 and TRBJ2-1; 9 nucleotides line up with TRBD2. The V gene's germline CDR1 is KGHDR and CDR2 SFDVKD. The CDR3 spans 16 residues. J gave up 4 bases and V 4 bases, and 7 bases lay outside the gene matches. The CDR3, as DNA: TGTGCCACCAGTGACCCAAGCGGGGGGCAATACAATGAGCAGTTCTTC. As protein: CATSDPSGGQYNEQFF.

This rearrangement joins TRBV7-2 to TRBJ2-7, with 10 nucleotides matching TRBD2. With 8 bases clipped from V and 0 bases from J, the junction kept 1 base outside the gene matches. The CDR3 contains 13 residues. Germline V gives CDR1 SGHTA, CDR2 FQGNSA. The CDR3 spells CASGTSDSYEQYF. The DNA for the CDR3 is TGTGCCAGCGGGACTAGCGACTCCTACGAGCAGTACTTC.